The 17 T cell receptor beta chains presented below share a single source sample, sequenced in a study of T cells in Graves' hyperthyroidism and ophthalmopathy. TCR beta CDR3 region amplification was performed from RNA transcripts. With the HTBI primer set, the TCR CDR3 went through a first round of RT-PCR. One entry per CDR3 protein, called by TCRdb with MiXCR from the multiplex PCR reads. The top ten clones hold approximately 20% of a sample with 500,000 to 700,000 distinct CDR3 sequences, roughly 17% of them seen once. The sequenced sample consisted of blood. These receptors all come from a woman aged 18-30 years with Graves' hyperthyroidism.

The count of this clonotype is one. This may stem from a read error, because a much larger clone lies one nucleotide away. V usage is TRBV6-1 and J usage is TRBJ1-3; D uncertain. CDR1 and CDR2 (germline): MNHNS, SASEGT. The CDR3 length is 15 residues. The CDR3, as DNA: TGTGCCAACAGTGGCCCGCGAGTCTCTGGAAACACCATATATTTT. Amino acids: CANSGPRVSGNTIYF.

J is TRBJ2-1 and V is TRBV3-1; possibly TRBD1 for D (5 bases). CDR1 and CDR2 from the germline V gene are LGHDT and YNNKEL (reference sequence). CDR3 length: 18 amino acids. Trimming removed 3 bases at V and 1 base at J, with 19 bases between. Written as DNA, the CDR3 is TGTGCCAGCAGCCAGTTGAGTTTAGGGGTCTATTCCTACAATGAGCAGTTCTTC. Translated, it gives CASSQLSLGVYSYNEQFF.

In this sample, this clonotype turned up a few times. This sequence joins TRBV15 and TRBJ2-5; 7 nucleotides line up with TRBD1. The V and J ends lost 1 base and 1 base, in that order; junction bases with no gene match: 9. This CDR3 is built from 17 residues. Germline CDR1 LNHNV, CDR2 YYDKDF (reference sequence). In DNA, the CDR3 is TGTGCCACCAGCAGAGTTCCCTTGGACAGGATCCAAGAGACCCAGTACTTC. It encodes CATSRVPLDRIQETQYF.

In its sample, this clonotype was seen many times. The CDR3 sequence: CASSAWDSTYNEQFF. The CDR3 bases are TGTGCCAGCAGTGCCTGGGACAGTACCTACAATGAGCAGTTCTTC. The rearrangement links TRBV6-1 to TRBJ2-1; TRBD1 aligns across 7 bases. V trimming: 4 bases; J trimming: 2 bases; junction bases outside the gene matches: 5. The CDR3 totals 15 residues. Looked up from germline, CDR1 is MNHNS and CDR2 is SASEGT.

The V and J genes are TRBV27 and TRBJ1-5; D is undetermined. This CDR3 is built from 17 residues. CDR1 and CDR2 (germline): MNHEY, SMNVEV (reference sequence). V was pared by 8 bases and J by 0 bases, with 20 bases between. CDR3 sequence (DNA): TGTGCCAGCGTATCCCTGACGGGTATCTATAGCAATCAGCCCCAGCATTTT. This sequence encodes CASVSLTGIYSNQPQHF.

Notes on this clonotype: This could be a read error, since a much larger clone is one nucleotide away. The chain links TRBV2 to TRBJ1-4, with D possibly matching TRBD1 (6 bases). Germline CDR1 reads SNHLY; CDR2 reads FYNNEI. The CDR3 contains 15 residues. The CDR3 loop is CASRVGQSTSEKLFF. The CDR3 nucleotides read TGTGCCAGCAGAGTCGGACAGTCAACTAGTGAAAAACTGTTTTTT.

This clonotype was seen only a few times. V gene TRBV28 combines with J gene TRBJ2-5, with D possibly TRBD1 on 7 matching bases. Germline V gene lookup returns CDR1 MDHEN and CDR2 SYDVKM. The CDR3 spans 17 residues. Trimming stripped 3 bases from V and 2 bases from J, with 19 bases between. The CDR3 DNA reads TGTGCCAGCAGTTTCATGGTCGTGACAGGGACTCAAGAGACCCAGTACTTC. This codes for CASSFMVVTGTQETQYF.

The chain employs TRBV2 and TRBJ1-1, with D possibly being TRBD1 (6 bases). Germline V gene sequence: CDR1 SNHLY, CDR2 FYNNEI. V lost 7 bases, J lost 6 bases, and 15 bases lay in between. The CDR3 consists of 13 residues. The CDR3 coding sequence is TGTGCCAGCAAAGAGGGGGTCTCATCTGAAGCTTTCTTT. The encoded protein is CASKEGVSSEAFF.

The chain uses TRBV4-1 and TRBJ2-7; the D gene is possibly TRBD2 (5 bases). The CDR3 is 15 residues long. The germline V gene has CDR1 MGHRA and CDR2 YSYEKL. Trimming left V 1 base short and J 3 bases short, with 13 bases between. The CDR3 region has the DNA TGCGCCAGCAGCCAAGGGGAGACCCTGATCTACGAGCAGTACTTC. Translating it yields CASSQGETLIYEQYF.

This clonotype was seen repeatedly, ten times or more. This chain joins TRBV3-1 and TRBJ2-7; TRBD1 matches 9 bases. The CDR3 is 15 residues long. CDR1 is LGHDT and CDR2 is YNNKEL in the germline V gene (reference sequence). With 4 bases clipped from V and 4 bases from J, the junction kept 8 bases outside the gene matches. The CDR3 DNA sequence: TGTGCCAGCAGCCGCCCGGGACAGGGAATGTACGAGCAGTACTTC. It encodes CASSRPGQGMYEQYF.

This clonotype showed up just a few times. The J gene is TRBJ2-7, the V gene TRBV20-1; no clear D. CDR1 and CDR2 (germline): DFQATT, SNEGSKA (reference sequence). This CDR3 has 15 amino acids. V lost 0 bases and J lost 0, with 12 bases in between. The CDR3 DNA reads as TGCAGTGCTAGAGATTCCGGTATTAGCTCCTACGAGCAGTACTTC. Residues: CSARDSGISSYEQYF.

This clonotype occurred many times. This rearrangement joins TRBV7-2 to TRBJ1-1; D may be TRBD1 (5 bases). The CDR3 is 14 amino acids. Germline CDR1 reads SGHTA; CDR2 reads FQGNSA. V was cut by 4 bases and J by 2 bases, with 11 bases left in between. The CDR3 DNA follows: TGTGCCAGCAGCTATACAACAGGAAACACTGAAGCTTTCTTT. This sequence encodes CASSYTTGNTEAFF.

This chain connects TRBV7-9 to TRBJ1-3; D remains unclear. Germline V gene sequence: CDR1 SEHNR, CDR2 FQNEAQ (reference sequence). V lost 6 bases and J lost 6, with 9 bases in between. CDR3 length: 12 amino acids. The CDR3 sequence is CASRPRENTIYF. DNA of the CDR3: TGTGCCAGCAGACCGAGGGAAAACACCATATATTTT.

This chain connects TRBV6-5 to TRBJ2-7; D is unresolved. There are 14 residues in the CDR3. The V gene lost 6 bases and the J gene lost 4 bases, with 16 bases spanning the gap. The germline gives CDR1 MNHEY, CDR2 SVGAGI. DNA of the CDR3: TGTGCCAGCAGCTTAGACGGGCAGCTATACGAGCAGTACTTC. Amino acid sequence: CASSLDGQLYEQYF.

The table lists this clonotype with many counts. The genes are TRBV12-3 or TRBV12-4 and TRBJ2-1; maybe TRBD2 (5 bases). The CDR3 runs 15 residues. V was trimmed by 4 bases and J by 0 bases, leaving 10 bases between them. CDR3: CASSSTRDSYNEQFF. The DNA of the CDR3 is TGTGCCAGCAGTTCAACCCGGGACTCCTACAATGAGCAGTTCTTC.

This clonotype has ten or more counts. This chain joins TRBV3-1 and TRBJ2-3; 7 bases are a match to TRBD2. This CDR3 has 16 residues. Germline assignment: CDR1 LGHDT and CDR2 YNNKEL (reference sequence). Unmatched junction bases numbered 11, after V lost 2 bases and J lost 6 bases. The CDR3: CASSQRGAGPRDTQYF. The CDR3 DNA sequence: TGTGCCAGCAGCCAAAGGGGAGCGGGGCCACGGGATACGCAGTATTTT.

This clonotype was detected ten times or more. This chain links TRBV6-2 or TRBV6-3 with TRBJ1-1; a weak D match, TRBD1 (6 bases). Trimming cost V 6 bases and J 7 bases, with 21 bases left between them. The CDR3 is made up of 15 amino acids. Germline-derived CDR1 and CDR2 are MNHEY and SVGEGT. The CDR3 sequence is CASRGFTGRKIEAFF. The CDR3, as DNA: TGTGCCAGCAGGGGGTTCACAGGGAGGAAGATTGAAGCTTTCTTT.